The 9 T cell receptor beta chains below all came from one sample that was sequenced in a study of human versus mouse CDR3 diversity and MHC coevolution. The assay was immunoSEQ multiplex PCR, and TCRdb's table has in-frame clones only and misses some. The sample has approximately 81,000 clones, 85% to 95% seen once. Sequencing was performed on naive CD4+ T cells from blood. The subset is: CD45RO-negative CD62L-positive naive CD4 T cells. The receptors shown here come from a person aged 25 to 75 in good health.

V and J are TRBV6-1 and TRBJ1-5; D may be TRBD1 (5 bases). CDR3 size: 16 residues. V lost 3 bases and J lost 6, with 18 bases in between. Germline CDR1 and CDR2: MNHNS and SASEGT. The CDR3 DNA is TGTGCCAGCAGTGAGAGTAGCGGGGGGGGTACTCAGCCCCAGCATTTT. It is translated as CASSESSGGGTQPQHF.

The CDR3 bases are TGCAGCGTTGGGGGACAGGGAAGTTCTAACAATGAGCAGTTCTTC. It encodes CSVGGQGSSNNEQFF. The rearrangement links TRBV29-1 to TRBJ2-1; 9 nucleotides match TRBD1. Germline CDR1 reads SQVTM; CDR2 reads ANQGSEA. The CDR3 spans 15 residues. With V trimmed by 4 bases and J by 5 bases, 9 bases remained unmatched.

The chain's CDR3 is CASSPRDRRTYEQYF. The CDR3, as DNA: TGTGCCAGCAGCCCGCGGGACAGAAGAACCTACGAGCAGTACTTC. This sequence joins TRBV9 and TRBJ2-7; maybe TRBD1 (7 bases). Germline lookup yields CDR1 SGDLS and CDR2 YYNGEE. The V and J ends lost 4 bases and 2 bases respectively, with 16 bases between them. This CDR3 has 15 amino acids.

V is TRBV27 and J is TRBJ2-5, with TRBD1 matching 7 bases. The end of the DNA fits TRBJ2-7 better, so the J call may be wrong. Germline V gene data show CDR1 as MNHEY and CDR2 as SMNVEV (reference sequence). The CDR3 contains 15 residues. CDR3: CASSLSRQGTYEQYF. The CDR3 coding sequence is TGTGCCAGCAGTTTAAGTCGACAGGGAACCTACGAGCAGTACTTC.

The chain uses TRBV18 and TRBJ1-1; the D is unclear. V was trimmed by 3 bases and J by 4 bases, leaving 12 bases between them. Per germline, CDR1 KGHSH and CDR2 LQKENI. CDR3 length: 14 residues. The CDR3 loop reads CASSPYSEGTEAFF. The CDR3, as DNA: TGTGCCAGCTCACCTTACAGTGAGGGCACTGAAGCTTTCTTT.

The table lists this clone with a count of one. The V and J genes are TRBV5-4 and TRBJ1-1; no clear D gene. This CDR3 has 15 residues. Germline values: CDR1 SGHNT, CDR2 YYREEE (reference sequence). Trimming took 0 bases from V and 1 from J, leaving 10 bases between them. In DNA form, the CDR3 reads TGTGCCAGCAGCTTGGGGCGGGGAACGAACACTGAAGCTTTCTTT. Its protein is CASSLGRGTNTEAFF.

The chain uses TRBV14 and TRBJ1-2; no clear D gene. The CDR3 extends over 14 amino acids. Germline CDR1 and CDR2: SGHDN and FVKESK. V lost 1 base and J 7 bases, leaving 13 bases between the germline ends. Here the CDR3 reads CASSQGITFFGYTF. CDR3 bases: TGTGCCAGCAGCCAAGGAATAACATTCTTTGGCTACACCTTC.

The chain recombines TRBV6-4 with TRBJ1-4, with 7 bases fitting TRBD1. Germline CDR1 is MRHNA and CDR2 is SNTAGT. V was clipped by 2 bases and J by 4 bases; unmatched bases: 13. The CDR3 consists of 18 residues. For the CDR3, the DNA is TGTGCCAGCAGTGACCCCCTCCAGAGGGGGCACAATAATGAAAAACTGTTTTTT. The encoded protein is CASSDPLQRGHNNEKLFF.

The rearrangement uses TRBV19 and TRBJ2-2; TRBD1 agrees at 8 bases. Germline loops: CDR1 LNHDA, CDR2 SQIVND (reference sequence). The CDR3 has 14 amino acids. V was pared by 7 bases and J by 7 bases, with 8 bases of the junction left unmatched. The CDR3 coding sequence is TGTGCCAGTACCCCCGGACAGGGATTCGGGGAGCTGTTTTTT. The encoded protein is CASTPGQGFGELFF.